This T cell receptor beta chain was recorded in a study of shared clonotypes between healthy human individuals. Study-wide background: The donors, two women and a few men, were aged 18 to 49.

Study results and limitations: Approximately 5.1% was the fraction of naive CD4 clonotypes found shared across several donors.

Regarding this clone: The antigen is undetermined.

TCRdb's table, derived via immunoSEQ multiplex PCR, lists solely in-frame clones and lacks some. Of approximately 2.5 million clones listed, around 94% were seen once; the top ten hold roughly 0.14%. This CDR3 spans 18 amino acids. Germline V gives CDR1 SGDLS, CDR2 YYNGEE. V lost 0 bases and J 0 bases, leaving 16 bases between the germline ends. Caucasian adults residing in Nashville, Tennessee made up all the donors. The chain links TRBV9 to TRBJ2-1, with D uncertain. Sequencing input: naive CD4+ T cells sorted from blood. The subset here: CD45RA+ positively selected. This receptor was obtained from a young man in good health. The CDR3 spells CASSVAPRRSGSYNEQFF. CDR3 in DNA: TGTGCCAGCAGCGTAGCCCCCCGCCGGTCGGGCTCCTACAATGAGCAGTTCTTC.